What follows is one T cell receptor beta chain and its context. As yet, its antigen is unknown. This sample's time point: newly diagnosed GD, antithyroid drugs for less than 3 months. Construction of the TCR library relied on RNA isolated from PBMCs. The data stem from a study of regulatory T cells in long-lasting Graves disease. Study conclusions and caveats: Among the persistent patients, 2,741 public clonotypes were shared, more than the roughly 970 shared among new patients. It was in persistent disease that TRBV28, TRBJ1-2 and TRBJ2-5 were favored.

The TCR beta library used iRepertoire HTBI primers with Arm-PCR amplification of CDR3. From the multiplex PCR reads, TCRdb called clonotypes with MiXCR, one entry per CDR3 protein. The data contain 400,000 to 500,000 distinct CDR3 sequences, roughly 17% of them seen just once; the ten biggest clones take up about 10%. Germline loops: CDR1 LGHDT, CDR2 YNNKEL (reference sequence). There are 17 residues in the CDR3. V shed 1 base and J shed 3 bases, with 16 bases lying between them. The sample also formed part of further work on T cells in Graves' hyperthyroidism and ophthalmopathy.

The specimen was peripheral blood mononuclear cells (PBMCs), collected at new diagnosis, from a patient treated with antithyroid drugs. The chain couples TRBV3-1 to TRBJ2-1; weak D call: TRBD2 (6 bases). The TCR was taken from a woman in her 30s with Graves disease. The CDR3 loop is CASSQAPLVGGYNEQFF. CDR3 sequence (DNA): TGTGCCAGCAGCCAAGCCCCCTTAGTGGGGGGCTACAATGAGCAGTTCTTC.